This passage covers 12 T cell receptor beta chains from one sample sequenced in a study of cytomegalovirus exposure and HLA in healthy donors. Only in-frame clones appear in the TCRdb table, and some are missing; sequencing was by immunoSEQ multiplex PCR. The sample lists 150,000 to 180,000 clones; 86% were seen once. The sequenced sample consisted of PBMCs. Receptor source: a human donor in good health.

V and J are TRBV7-3 and TRBJ2-5, with D possibly matching TRBD2 (5 bases). Germline CDR1 is SGHTA and CDR2 is FQGTGA. The CDR3 is 14 amino acids. Between the trimmed V and J ends, which lost 5 bases and 1 base, there was a span of 11 bases. This CDR3 reads CASSRSGSQETQYF. CDR3 sequence (DNA): TGTGCCAGCAGCCGTTCGGGGAGCCAAGAGACCCAGTACTTC. Using reference TRBV7-3 and TRBJ2-5 for the parts outside the CDR3, the full variable domain is GAGVSQTPSNKVTEKGKYVELRCDPISGHTALYWYRQSLGQGPEFLIYFQGTGAADDSGLPNDRFFAVRPEGSVSTLKIQRTERGDSAVYLCASSRSGSQETQYFGPGTRLLVL.

V and J are TRBV28 and TRBJ1-2, with 9 positions matching TRBD1. With V trimmed by 6 bases and J by 8 bases, 10 bases remained unmatched. The germline V gene has CDR1 MDHEN and CDR2 SYDVKM. This CDR3 has 14 amino acids. The CDR3 nucleotides read TGTGCCAGCAGGGGGACAGGGAAGGTAGAAGGCTACACCTTC. It translates to CASRGTGKVEGYTF.

The chain carries TRBV2 and TRBJ1-5, with TRBD1 as a possible D gene (6 bases). The CDR3 loop spans 14 amino acids. CDR1 SNHLY and CDR2 FYNNEI come from the germline V gene. Trimming stripped 5 bases from V and 4 bases from J, with 12 bases between. For the CDR3, the DNA is TGTGCCAGCAGTACCTTGCAGGGGAATCAGCCCCAGCATTTT. Protein product: CASSTLQGNQPQHF.

This clone was seen a few times. J is TRBJ1-5 and V is TRBV6-7; D is unclear. TRBV6-7 is flagged as an ORF with uncertain function. The germline V and J ends were trimmed by 5 bases and 5 bases, with 10 bases remaining between them. The CDR3 loop spans 13 amino acids. DNA for the CDR3: TGTGCCAGCAGTAGGACGGAGGATCAGCCCCAGCATTTT. Its protein product is CASSRTEDQPQHF.

V usage is TRBV6-5 and J usage is TRBJ2-5; TRBD2 might be the D (6 bases). Germline V gene lookup returns CDR1 MNHEY and CDR2 SVGAGI. Trimming pared 6 bases from V and 2 bases from J, leaving 10 bases between. The CDR3 covers 13 residues. CDR3 sequence (DNA): TGTGCCAGCAGGCCGGGAGTACAAGAGACCCAGTACTTC. It encodes CASRPGVQETQYF.

The chain recombines TRBV25-1 with TRBJ2-7; 10 nucleotides line up with TRBD1. Germline CDR1 reads MGHDK; CDR2 reads SYGVNS. V lost 4 bases and J lost 3; bases outside the gene matches: 9. The CDR3 has 16 amino acids. CDR3 protein: CASSGQGAGWSYEQYF. CDR3 sequence (DNA): TGTGCCAGCAGTGGACAGGGGGCAGGATGGAGCTACGAGCAGTACTTC.

The chain couples TRBV28 to TRBJ1-5; 7 bases agree with TRBD1. This CDR3 is 16 amino acids long. The ends lost 1 base at V and 2 bases at J; junction bases unmatched: 5. The V gene's germline CDR1 is MDHEN and CDR2 SYDVKM. In DNA form, the CDR3 reads TGTGCCAGCAGTTTATCTGACAGGGCGGGCAATCAGCCCCAGCATTTT. As protein: CASSLSDRAGNQPQHF.

The rearrangement uses TRBV29-1 and TRBJ1-1; the D gene is possibly TRBD1 (6 bases). The CDR3 sequence is 14 residues long. Trimming shortened V by 4 bases and J by 11 bases, and 23 bases separated the two germline ends. Per germline, CDR1 SQVTM and CDR2 ANQGSEA. The CDR3 here is CSVVGLTGASVAFF. CDR3 nucleotide sequence: TGCAGCGTTGTGGGCCTGACAGGCGCCTCGGTCGCTTTCTTT.

The chain employs TRBV21-1 and TRBJ1-4. TRBV21-1 is an annotated pseudogene. CDR3 length equals 15 residues. CDR3 nucleotides: TGTGCCAGCGGGGGACAAGGTGGCGGGGGTGAAAAACTGTTTTTT. Protein product: CASGGQGGGGEKLFF.

This clone was recorded only once. The CDR3, as DNA: TGTGCCAGCAGCTTCCAAGGACTGAAGGGAGAGACCCAGTACTTC. It encodes CASSFQGLKGETQYF. The chain joins TRBV11-2 to TRBJ2-5; possible D gene TRBD2, 5 bases. With 3 bases removed from V and 4 bases from J, the gap between germline ends came to 15 bases. Germline CDR1 and CDR2: SGHAT and FQNNGV. This CDR3 has 15 residues.

This clone was recorded once. The chain joins TRBV4-1 to TRBJ2-7, with a weak D call TRBD1 (6 bases). Trimming left V 0 bases short and J 0 bases short, with 21 bases between. Germline assignment: CDR1 MGHRA and CDR2 YSYEKL. The length of the CDR3 is 19 residues. DNA for the CDR3: TGCGCCAGCAGCCAAGATGTACGGGTACAGGGTAGGCTCTCCTACGAGCAGTACTTC. Its translation: CASSQDVRVQGRLSYEQYF.

The gene calls are TRBV28 and TRBJ2-2; 9 bases agree with TRBD1. Unmatched junction bases numbered 12, after V lost 7 bases and J lost 3 bases. The CDR3 totals 17 residues. The germline V gene encodes CDR1 MDHEN and CDR2 SYDVKM. The CDR3 reads CASTPYATGGHTGELFF. DNA for the CDR3: TGTGCCAGCACTCCTTACGCGACAGGGGGTCACACCGGGGAGCTGTTTTTT.